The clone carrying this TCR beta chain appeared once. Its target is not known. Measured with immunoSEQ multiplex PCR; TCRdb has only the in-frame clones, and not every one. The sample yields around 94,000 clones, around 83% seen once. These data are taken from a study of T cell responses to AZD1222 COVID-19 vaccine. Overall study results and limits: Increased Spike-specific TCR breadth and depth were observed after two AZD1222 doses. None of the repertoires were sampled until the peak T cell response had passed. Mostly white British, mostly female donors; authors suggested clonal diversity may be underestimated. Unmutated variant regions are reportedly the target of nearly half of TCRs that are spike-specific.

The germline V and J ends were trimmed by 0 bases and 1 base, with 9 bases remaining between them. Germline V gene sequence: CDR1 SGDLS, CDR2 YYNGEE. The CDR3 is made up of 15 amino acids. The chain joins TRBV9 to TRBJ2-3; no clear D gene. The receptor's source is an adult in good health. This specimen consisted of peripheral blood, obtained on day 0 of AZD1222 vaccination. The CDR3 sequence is CASSVGSRGTDTQYF. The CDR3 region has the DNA TGTGCCAGCAGCGTAGGGAGCCGAGGCACAGATACGCAGTATTTT.